This TCR beta chain appears in the sequencing data of a study of T cell responses to AZD1222 COVID-19 vaccine. The germline V and J ends were trimmed by 4 bases and 0 bases, with 9 bases remaining between them. The CDR3 consists of 14 residues. Germline CDR1 is LNHDA and CDR2 is SQIVND (reference sequence). Sequencing was performed with immunoSEQ multiplex PCR; in TCRdb, only in-frame clones are kept and a portion is missing. The repertoire has some 110,000 clones, over 75% of them found once; the top ten carry approximately 3.1%. Comment on this clone: Its antigen remains unidentified.

General study results and limits: Of spike-specific TCRs, nearly half reportedly target regions left unmutated in variants.

The receptor's source is an adult in good health. Here the sequenced sample was peripheral blood, taken on day 0 of AZD1222 vaccination. V and J are TRBV19 and TRBJ1-2, with D possibly TRBD1 on 6 matching bases. The CDR3 here is CASSRTVSNYGYTF. DNA of the CDR3: TGTGCCAGTAGTAGGACAGTTTCTAACTATGGCTACACCTTC. The whole variable domain, remainder taken from reference TRBV19 and TRBJ1-2, is DGGITQSPKYLFRKEGQNVTLSCEQNLNHDAMYWYRQDPGQGLRLIYYSQIVNDFQKGDIAEGYSVSREKKESFPLTVTSAQKNPTAFYLCASSRTVSNYGYTFGSGTRLTVV.